This T cell receptor beta chain came from a study of T cells after yellow fever vaccination (dated by TCRdb to between 2018 and 2021). Regarding the research as a whole: Libraries from fractions with low cell numbers were prepared with the SMART-Seq v4 Ultra Low Input RNA kit. To follow T-cell clones before and after primary and booster YFV17D yellow fever vaccination, bulk TCR alpha and beta repertoires were sequenced over time. Two healthy male donors, one aged 18 to 29 and one aged 30 to 40 years, made up the cohort. Bulk PBMC replicates and cell subsets were isolated from blood drawn at multiple timepoints before and after both primary and secondary immunization. General study outcomes and caveats: After the booster, most of the clones that had expanded following primary vaccination were detected again (roughly 96% of CD4 and 88% of CD8), which suggests that memory was broadly maintained. Computational filtering was required because FACS-sorted repertoires could contain abundant contaminating clonotypes from the bulk population. Compared with the primary T-cell response, the secondary T-cell response was weaker but faster, peaking on day 5 rather than day 15. A small share of clonotypes was detected in both CD4 and CD8 compartments, with the overlap likely arising from convergent recombination. Because only a couple of donors were included in the study, the extent to which the findings can be generalized is limited.

What this sample's treatment or condition label stands for: live attenuated yellow fever vaccine strain. A standard Ficoll-Paque protocol was used to isolate PBMCs from peripheral blood. With anti-CD3 and anti-CD8 staining plus a dextramer loaded with the yellow fever NS4B epitope peptide, the researchers sorted epitope-specific CD8 T cells. RNA was extracted with TriZol from bulk PBMCs, CD4 and CD8 fractions, and dextramer-positive and dextramer-negative fractions. TCR cDNA was made using 5'RACE template switching, a step that added a universal primer site and unique molecular identifiers. Priming of cDNA synthesis was performed from both the TCR alpha and TCR beta constant segments. Library amplification involved two PCR steps, and the second step added sample barcodes and sequencing adapters. Sequencing of the libraries was done on either Illumina HiSeq 2500 (2x100 bp) or NovaSeq (2x150 bp). In the source study's methods: Reads were demultiplexed and collapsed into UMI consensus sequences with MIGEC, and V(D)J alignment was performed with MiXCR. Clonotypes responding to the vaccine were identified with edgeR on replicate PBMC samples, with the criteria of FDR below 0.01 and a log2 fold change above 5 up to day 15. CD4 or CD8 identity was assigned to each bulk clonotype according to whether the clonotype was present at higher abundance in the sequenced CD4 repertoire or the sequenced CD8 repertoire. A clonotype counted as NS4B-specific if enriched at least 10-fold in dextramer-positive versus dextramer-negative fractions, with CD4-biased clonotypes left out. TCRdb's own reprocessing of the public reads used fastp at Q25 and MiXCR and kept productive beta chains. Entries are consolidated by CDR3 protein sequence, retaining the most common genes and DNA. TCRdb, rather than the study authors, made the V and J calls. Within this sample are more than 75,000 distinct CDR3 sequences, with about 8.8% of them counted one time only. The ten largest make up approximately 15% of the sample.

From its cysteine to its phenylalanine, the CDR3 spans 16 amino acids. The sequence is cut down to CDR3 DNA, 48 bases in frame from base 1. V gives up 7 bases and J gives up 0 bases, and the segment between their germline ends measures 16 bases. CDR1 and CDR2 are drawn from the germline V gene: MGHDK, SYGVNS. As concerns this clonotype: Base-call qualities are not available, and no considerably larger clone is one nucleotide away.

Sequenced material: CD8+ T cells not binding an NS4B(214-222) dextramer, sorted from PBMCs, taken around 15 days after the first yellow fever vaccination. Read against the paper, the sample's cell subset or site label means: NS4B epitope dextramer-negative CD8 T cells. This clonotype originated in a man aged 18 to 35 who received the YFV17D yellow fever vaccine. The sequence links TRBV25-1 to TRBJ2-1; the best D guess is TRBD1, with 5 bases matching. The CDR3 sequence is CASTPPDSRSYNEQFF. The nucleotide sequence is TGTGCCAGCACCCCTCCCGACAGCCGCTCCTACAATGAGCAGTTCTTC. Full variable domain (CDR3 extended with the reference TRBV25-1 and TRBJ2-1 proteins): EADIYQTPRYLVIGTGKKITLECSQTMGHDKMYWYQQDPGMELHLIHYSYGVNSTEKGDLSSESTVSRIRTEHFPLTLESARPSHTSQYLCASTPPDSRSYNEQFFGPGTRLTVL.